The clone carrying this T cell receptor beta chain has more than one count but fewer than ten. Its target is unknown. The data derive from a study of monozygotic twins with cystic fibrosis. Overall study findings and caveats: Age, concordance and disease severity did not associate with shared CDR3 numbers.

There are 16 residues in the CDR3. Germline V gene data show CDR1 as MNHEY and CDR2 as SMNVEV (reference sequence). V lost 6 bases and J 6 bases, leaving 20 bases between the germline ends. The method was immunoSEQ multiplex PCR; TCRdb's version includes in-frame clones alone and lacks a portion of them. The table includes about 35,000 clones, approximately 72% detected once. The rearrangement joins TRBV27 to TRBJ1-4; a possible D gene is TRBD1 (5 bases). The TCR was taken from a girl under 18 with cystic fibrosis. The specimen sequenced was blood. CDR3 sequence (DNA): TGTGCCAGCAGCAGAAACGGGGCAGAAATAGATGAAAAACTGTTTTTT. It yields the protein CASSRNGAEIDEKLFF.